The next 3 T cell receptor beta chains were all read from a single sample in a study of PD-L1 blockade in urothelial cancer. The assay was immunoSEQ multiplex PCR, and TCRdb's table has in-frame clones only and misses some. The sample records some 120,000 clones, approximately 84% being singletons. As to time point: pretreatment peripheral blood. The sample in question was PBMCs, obtained around atezolizumab (anti-PD-L1) treatment. These TCRs come from a man aged 45-60 years with urothelial cancer.

V is TRBV28 and J is TRBJ1-4, with 7 nucleotides matching TRBD1. This CDR3 is built from 14 residues. The germline CDR1 and CDR2 sequences are MDHEN and SYDVKM. Losses at the gene ends were 4 bases for V and 8 bases for J; bases not matched to a gene: 7. DNA of the CDR3: TGTGCCAGCAGTTCCGGCCAGGGGGGCGAAAAACTGTTTTTT. Protein product: CASSSGQGGEKLFF.

V gene TRBV6-5 combines with J gene TRBJ1-2, with D perhaps TRBD1 (6 bases). Between the trimmed V and J ends, which lost 6 bases and 8 bases, there was a span of 16 bases. The CDR3 is 13 residues long. Per germline, CDR1 MNHEY and CDR2 SVGAGI. CDR3: CASRRGEGGGYTF. In DNA, the CDR3 is TGTGCCAGCAGGAGGGGGGAGGGGGGAGGCTACACCTTC.

This clone was detected only a few times. The chain uses TRBV18 and TRBJ2-5; the D gene is possibly TRBD2 (6 bases). This CDR3 contains 12 residues. The germline V gene has CDR1 KGHSH and CDR2 LQKENI. The V gene lost 3 bases and the J gene lost 7 bases, with 9 bases spanning the gap. CDR3 in amino acids: CASSPDGGTQYF. CDR3 nucleotide sequence: TGTGCCAGCTCACCCGACGGGGGGACCCAGTACTTC. Using reference TRBV18 and TRBJ2-5 for the parts outside the CDR3, the full variable domain is NAGVMQNPRHLVRRRGQEARLRCSPMKGHSHVYWYRQLPEEGLKFMVYLQKENIIDESGMPKERFSAEFPKEGPSILRIQQVVRGDSAAYFCASSPDGGTQYFGPGTRLLVL.